This T cell receptor (beta chain) came from a study of OX40 agonist ivuxolimab in advanced cancers. Study-level information: Patients were treated with intravenous ivuxolimab, dosed at 0.01 to 10 mg/kg and infused every 2 weeks. The mean age was approximately 60 years, ranging from 23 to 79, with around four fifths of participants male. Previous treatment with anti-PD-1, anti-PD-L1 or anti-CTLA-4 therapy was allowed; about 40% had received some. The study, taken as a whole, reports: People who partly responded at 0.1-3.0 mg/kg had some of the least clonal expansion seen.

For this clone: No antigen is known for it.

J gave up 4 bases and V 5 bases, and 9 bases lay outside the gene matches. The CDR3 loop spans 16 amino acids. The germline CDR1 and CDR2 sequences are KGHSH and LQKENI. Assay: immunoSEQ multiplex PCR; the TCRdb copy retains only in-frame clones and omits some. This table holds tens of thousands of clones, over 80% found once. The clonotype was recovered from an adult with an advanced solid tumor such as melanoma, head and neck, liver or kidney cancer. The source was CD4+ or CD8+ T cells sorted from blood, collected in a trial of the OX40 agonist ivuxolimab. The chain employs TRBV18 and TRBJ2-2; TRBD1 matches 8 bases. The CDR3 sequence is CASSARQGPITGELFF. The CDR3 DNA sequence: TGTGCCAGCTCAGCCCGACAGGGGCCGATCACCGGGGAGCTGTTTTTT.